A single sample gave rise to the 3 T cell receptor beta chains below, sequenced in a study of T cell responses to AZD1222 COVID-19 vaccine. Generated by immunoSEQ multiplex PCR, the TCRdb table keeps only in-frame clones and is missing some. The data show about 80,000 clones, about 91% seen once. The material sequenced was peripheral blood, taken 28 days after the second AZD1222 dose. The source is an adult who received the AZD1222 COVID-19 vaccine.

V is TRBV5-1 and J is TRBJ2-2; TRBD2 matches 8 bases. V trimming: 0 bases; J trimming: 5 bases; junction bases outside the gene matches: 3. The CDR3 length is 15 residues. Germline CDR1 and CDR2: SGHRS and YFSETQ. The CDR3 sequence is CASSLAVAGTGELFF. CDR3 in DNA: TGCGCCAGCAGCTTGGCCGTAGCGGGGACCGGGGAGCTGTTTTTT.

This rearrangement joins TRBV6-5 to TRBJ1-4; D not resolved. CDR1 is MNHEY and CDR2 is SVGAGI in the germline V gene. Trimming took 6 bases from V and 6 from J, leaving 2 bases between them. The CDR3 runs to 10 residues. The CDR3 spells CASSDEKLFF. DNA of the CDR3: TGTGCCAGCAGCGATGAAAAACTGTTTTTT.

CDR3 loop: CASSPRPVFGTDTQYF. DNA for the CDR3: TGTGCCAGCTCACCACGACCCGTCTTTGGCACAGATACGCAGTATTTT. The chain couples TRBV18 to TRBJ2-3; D is undetermined. The V and J ends lost 1 base and 1 base respectively, with 12 bases between them. This CDR3 has 16 residues. Germline V gene lookup returns CDR1 KGHSH and CDR2 LQKENI.